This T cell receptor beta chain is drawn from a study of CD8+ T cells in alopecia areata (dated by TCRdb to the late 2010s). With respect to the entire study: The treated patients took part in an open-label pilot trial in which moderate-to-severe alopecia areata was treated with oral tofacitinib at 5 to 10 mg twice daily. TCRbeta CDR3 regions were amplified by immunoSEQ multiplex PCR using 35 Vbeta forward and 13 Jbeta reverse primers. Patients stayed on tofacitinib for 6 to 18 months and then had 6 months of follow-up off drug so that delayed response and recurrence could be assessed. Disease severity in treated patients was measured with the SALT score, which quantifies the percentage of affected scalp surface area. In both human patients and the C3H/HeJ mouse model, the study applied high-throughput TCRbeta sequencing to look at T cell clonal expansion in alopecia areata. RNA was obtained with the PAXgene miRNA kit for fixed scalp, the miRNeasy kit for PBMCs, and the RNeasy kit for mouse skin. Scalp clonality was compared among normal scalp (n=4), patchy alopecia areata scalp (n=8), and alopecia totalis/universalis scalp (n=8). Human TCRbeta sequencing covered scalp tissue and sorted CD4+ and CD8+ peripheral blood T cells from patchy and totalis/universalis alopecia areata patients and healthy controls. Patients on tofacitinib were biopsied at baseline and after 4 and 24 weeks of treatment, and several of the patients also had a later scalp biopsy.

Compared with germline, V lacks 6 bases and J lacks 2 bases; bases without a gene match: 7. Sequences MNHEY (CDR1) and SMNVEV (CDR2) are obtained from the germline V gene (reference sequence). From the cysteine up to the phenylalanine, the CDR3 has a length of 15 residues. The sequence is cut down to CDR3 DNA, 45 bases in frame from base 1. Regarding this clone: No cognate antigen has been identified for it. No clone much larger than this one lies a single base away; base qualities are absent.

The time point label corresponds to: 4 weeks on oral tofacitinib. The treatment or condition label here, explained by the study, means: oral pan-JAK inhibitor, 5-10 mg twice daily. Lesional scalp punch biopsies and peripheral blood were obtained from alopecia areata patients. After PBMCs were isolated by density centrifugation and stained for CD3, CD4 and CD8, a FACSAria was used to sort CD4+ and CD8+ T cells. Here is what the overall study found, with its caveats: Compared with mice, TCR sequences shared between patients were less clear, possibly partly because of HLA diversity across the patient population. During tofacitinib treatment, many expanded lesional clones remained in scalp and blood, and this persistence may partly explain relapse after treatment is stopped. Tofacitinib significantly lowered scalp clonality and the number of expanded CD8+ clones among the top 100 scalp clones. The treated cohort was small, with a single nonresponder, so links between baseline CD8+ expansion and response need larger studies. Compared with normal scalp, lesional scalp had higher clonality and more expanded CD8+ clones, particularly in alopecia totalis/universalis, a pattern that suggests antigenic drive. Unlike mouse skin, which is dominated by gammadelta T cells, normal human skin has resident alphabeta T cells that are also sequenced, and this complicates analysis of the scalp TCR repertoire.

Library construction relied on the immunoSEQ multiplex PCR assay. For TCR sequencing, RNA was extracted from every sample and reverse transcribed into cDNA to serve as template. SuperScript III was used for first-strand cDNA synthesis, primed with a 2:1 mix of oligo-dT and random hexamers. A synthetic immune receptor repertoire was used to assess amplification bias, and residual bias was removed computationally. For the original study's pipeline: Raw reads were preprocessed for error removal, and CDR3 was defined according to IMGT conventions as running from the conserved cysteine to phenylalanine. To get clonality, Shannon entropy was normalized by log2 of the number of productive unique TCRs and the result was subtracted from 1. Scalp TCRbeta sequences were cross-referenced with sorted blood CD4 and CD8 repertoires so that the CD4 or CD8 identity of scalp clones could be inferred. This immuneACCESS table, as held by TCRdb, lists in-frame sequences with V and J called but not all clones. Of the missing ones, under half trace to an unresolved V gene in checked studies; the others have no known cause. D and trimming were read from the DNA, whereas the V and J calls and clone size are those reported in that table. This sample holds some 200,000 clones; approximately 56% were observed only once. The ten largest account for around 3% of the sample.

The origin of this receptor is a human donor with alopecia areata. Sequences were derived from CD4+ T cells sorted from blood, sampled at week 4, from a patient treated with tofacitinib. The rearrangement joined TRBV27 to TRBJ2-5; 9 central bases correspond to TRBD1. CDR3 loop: CASRYRDREQETQYF. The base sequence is TGTGCCAGCAGATACCGGGACAGGGAACAAGAGACCCAGTACTTC.